The clone carrying this T cell receptor beta chain was observed a handful of times. Its target is unknown. These patients, aged 18 to 65, had recently diagnosed hyperthyroidism lasting under 2 months. Diagnoses were established using clinical symptoms, serum thyroxine and TRAb, thyroid ultrasound and orbital computed tomography. Using about 10 ml of fresh peripheral blood, PBMCs were prepared. The source of the sample is a study of T cells in Graves' hyperthyroidism and ophthalmopathy. Researchers amplified the TCR beta CDR3 regions from RNA transcripts. Initially, a first-round RT-PCR of the TCR CDR3 employed the HTBI primer set. TCRdb called the multiplex PCR reads again in MiXCR, with one record for every CDR3 protein. The sample records hundreds of thousands of distinct CDR3 sequences, 15% to 18% being singletons. Germline V gene lookup returns CDR1 MGHRA and CDR2 YSYEKL. Unmatched junction bases numbered 17, after V lost 4 bases and J lost 8 bases. There are 17 residues in the CDR3.

Study outcomes and limitations: Ophthalmopathy prediction by the model preceded onset by a median approximately 5.9 months.

The sequence derives from a young woman with Graves' hyperthyroidism. The rearrangement joins TRBV4-1 to TRBJ2-1; 7 bases align to TRBD1. The source material was blood. In DNA form, the CDR3 reads TGCGCCAGCAGCCGACAAAACCGACAGGGAACGGCTTATGAGCAGTTCTTC. The encoded protein is CASSRQNRQGTAYEQFF.